A single sample is the source of the 27 T cell receptor beta chains below, sequenced in a study of low-dose radiotherapy and immunotherapy resistance in tumors. Stated time point: before trial treatment. Primers targeting TRAV and TRBV primed first-strand cDNA, covering alpha and beta chains. TCR amplification used around 19 PCR cycles, a constant-region primer and a V-primer adapter. TCRdb used MiXCR to reprocess the reads, holding one entry per CDR3 protein. The repertoire holds fewer than 90,000 distinct CDR3 sequences, with more than 25% as singletons. This material consisted of PBMCs, taken before treatment. The receptors derive from a female donor with ovarian cancer.

This clonotype showed up just once. J is TRBJ2-7 and V is TRBV28; no clear D gene. In germline, CDR1 is MDHEN, CDR2 SYDVKM. The V end was cut by 4 bases, the J end by 1 base, with 11 bases between. This CDR3 is built from 14 residues. The DNA for the CDR3 is TGTGCCAGCAGTTGGGGATGGGGATCCTACGAGCAGTACTTC. It encodes CASSWGWGSYEQYF.

This clonotype was recorded many times. The CDR3 loop reads CASSASGRGYNEQFF. The CDR3 DNA sequence: TGTGCCAGCAGCGCCAGCGGGAGAGGGTACAATGAGCAGTTCTTC. This chain uses TRBV7-3 with TRBJ2-1; TRBD2 aligns across 8 bases. The length of the CDR3 is 15 residues. Trimming took 5 bases from V and 4 from J; bases not matched to a gene: 7. Germline loops: CDR1 SGHTA, CDR2 FQGTGA.

A word on this clonotype: It is unclear where the CDR3 begins or ends on the DNA, so no DNA is shown, and the CDR3 is as TCRdb lists it. The rearrangement links TRBV12-3 or TRBV12-4 to TRBJ2-2; no check of the table's D call, TRBD2, against the DNA was made. Ends included, the CDR3 has 14 residues. This CDR3 is CASSLTGGELFFFF.

This clonotype has ten or more counts. This chain connects TRBV14 to TRBJ2-1; TRBD2 might be the D (6 bases). CDR1 and CDR2 (germline): SGHDN, FVKESK. The ends were cut back, 5 bases at V and 2 bases at J, with 16 bases in the middle. There are 16 residues in the CDR3. The CDR3 DNA reads as TGTGCCAGCAGCTCTTGGGCGGGCGGGGCCTACAATGAGCAGTTCTTC. As protein: CASSSWAGGAYNEQFF.

The V and J genes are TRBV5-7 and TRBJ2-1; possibly TRBD1 for D (5 bases). TRBV5-7 is sorted into the ORF group, with uncertain function. V lost 2 bases to trimming and J lost 0 bases, with 12 bases between them. The CDR3 contains 16 residues. The CDR3 sequence is CASSFLGQGSYNEQFF. CDR3 bases: TGTGCCAGCAGCTTCCTGGGGCAAGGCTCCTACAATGAGCAGTTCTTC.

This clonotype was counted ten times or more. The gene calls are TRBV7-3 and TRBJ2-1, with D tentatively TRBD2 (6 bases). Germline lookup yields CDR1 SGHTA and CDR2 FQGTGA. This CDR3 is 14 amino acids long. The V gene lost 5 bases and the J gene lost 7 bases, with 15 bases spanning the gap. As DNA, the CDR3 is TGTGCCAGCAGCAAAATTGGAGGGGTGAATGAGCAGTTCTTC. Translated: CASSKIGGVNEQFF.

This clonotype was seen many times. This sequence joins TRBV7-9 and TRBJ2-7; tentatively, D is TRBD1 (5 bases). Per germline, CDR1 SEHNR and CDR2 FQNEAQ (reference sequence). The CDR3 runs 16 residues. V was pared by 1 base and J by 2 bases, with 15 bases between. For the CDR3, the DNA is TGTGCCAGCAGCTTAGACTACAGGTCGCGGACCTACGAGCAGTACTTC. The encoded protein is CASSLDYRSRTYEQYF. Looking up the rest from reference TRBV7-9 and TRBJ2-7 gives the full variable domain: DTGVSQNPRHKITKRGQNVTFRCDPISEHNRLYWYRQTLGQGPEFLTYFQNEAQLEKSRLLSDRFSAERPKGSFSTLEIQRTEQGDSAMYLCASSLDYRSRTYEQYFGPGTRLTVT.

This sequence joins TRBV19 and TRBJ1-5; D gene ambiguous. The germline gives CDR1 LNHDA, CDR2 SQIVND (reference sequence). CDR3 length: 14 amino acids. V gave up 9 bases and J gave up 2 bases, with 14 bases separating them. The chain's CDR3 is CASGPRGGNQPQHF. The DNA of the CDR3 is TGTGCCAGCGGGCCTCGGGGAGGCAATCAGCCCCAGCATTTT.

This clonotype was seen many times. The chain carries TRBV28 and TRBJ1-3; 10 bases agree with TRBD1. J lost 4 bases, V lost 8 bases, and 8 bases had no gene match. Germline CDR1 MDHEN, CDR2 SYDVKM. This CDR3 has 15 residues. The CDR3 DNA reads TGTGCCAGCCACGGGGGACAGGGGTTAGGAAACACCATATATTTT. This translates into CASHGGQGLGNTIYF.

This clonotype has ten or more counts. V gene TRBV30 combines with J gene TRBJ1-3, with D hard to call. V was shortened by 3 bases and J by 0 bases, with 15 bases between the two germline ends. The CDR3 consists of 16 residues. Looked up from germline, CDR1 is GTSNPN and CDR2 is SVGIG (reference sequence). The CDR3 region is CAWRDVGRSSGNTIYF. In nucleotides, the CDR3 is TGTGCCTGGAGAGATGTGGGTCGAAGCTCTGGAAACACCATATATTTT.

This chain connects TRBV5-1 to TRBJ2-2, with D perhaps TRBD2 (6 bases). The CDR3 extends over 17 amino acids. Germline loops: CDR1 SGHRS, CDR2 YFSETQ. V was shortened by 4 bases and J by 1 base, with 17 bases between the two germline ends. The CDR3 spells CASSPKTRTMNTGELFF. The CDR3 nucleotides read TGCGCCAGCAGCCCGAAGACTAGGACTATGAACACCGGGGAGCTGTTTTTT.

The gene calls are TRBV7-6 and TRBJ2-1; 11 nucleotides match TRBD2. This CDR3 region has 15 residues. The germline gives CDR1 SGHVS, CDR2 FNYEAQ. V lost 5 bases, J lost 9 bases, and 9 bases stayed unmatched. CDR3 nucleotide sequence: TGTGCCAGCAGCCCAGGACTAGCGGGCTCCCTTGAGCAGTTCTTC. Protein: CASSPGLAGSLEQFF.

J is TRBJ1-5 and V is TRBV5-1, with D tentatively TRBD1 (5 bases). Germline-derived CDR1 and CDR2 are SGHRS and YFSETQ. The CDR3 runs to 15 residues. Trimming stripped 7 bases from V and 2 bases from J, with 16 bases between. Here the CDR3 reads CASGVGDRGNQPQHF. CDR3 bases: TGCGCCAGCGGCGTAGGGGACCGCGGCAATCAGCCCCAGCATTTT.

In its sample, this clonotype was seen many times. CDR3 sequence: CASRAGTVSEKLFF. In DNA, the CDR3 is TGTGCCAGCAGGGCCGGGACAGTTAGCGAAAAACTGTTTTTT. This chain joins TRBV2 and TRBJ1-4; 7 bases align to TRBD1. The germline gives CDR1 SNHLY, CDR2 FYNNEI. V lost 6 bases, J lost 8 bases, and 9 bases stayed unmatched. The CDR3 is 14 residues long.

This clonotype was recorded at least ten times. V and J are TRBV24-1 and TRBJ2-5; 11 positions agree with TRBD1. V lost 4 bases to trimming and J lost 5 bases; unmatched junction nucleotides: 5. Germline V CDR1 and CDR2: KGHDR, SFDVKD. The CDR3 is 15 residues long. CDR3 loop: CATSDGQGAGETQYF. The CDR3 DNA sequence: TGTGCCACCAGTGACGGACAGGGGGCAGGCGAGACCCAGTACTTC.

This clonotype was counted ten times or more. A junction boundary mismatches the germline segment, possibly from a read error. The rearrangement joins TRBV4-1 to TRBJ2-5; 12 nucleotides align to TRBD2. This CDR3 contains 16 residues. Germline-derived CDR1 and CDR2 are MGHRA and YSYEKL. This CDR3 reads CASSHRLAGVGETQYF. The CDR3 region has the DNA TGTGCCAGCAGCCATCGACTAGCGGGAGTGGGAGAGACCCAGTACTTC.

Ten or more counts support this clonotype. The chain joins TRBV27 to TRBJ2-4; TRBD1 aligns across 8 bases. The CDR3 totals 18 residues. V gave up 4 bases and J gave up 3 bases; unmatched junction bases: 14. CDR1 is MNHEY, CDR2 SMNVEV, per germline (reference sequence). CDR3 sequence: CASSYWGSTGAGKNIQYF. CDR3 nucleotide sequence: TGTGCCAGCAGTTATTGGGGGTCGACAGGGGCAGGCAAAAACATTCAGTACTTC.

This clonotype appeared many times. This sequence joins TRBV5-6 and TRBJ2-7; TRBD1 aligns across 10 bases. Trimming took 5 bases from V and 0 from J; bases not matched to a gene: 2. CDR3 length: 14 amino acids. Looked up from germline, CDR1 is SGHDT and CDR2 is YYEEEE. The CDR3 here is CASRRTGGSYEQYF. CDR3 DNA: TGTGCCAGCAGAAGGACAGGGGGCTCCTACGAGCAGTACTTC.

The chain is built from TRBV29-1 and TRBJ2-3, with D hard to call. The ends were cut back, 4 bases at V and 1 base at J, with 9 bases in the middle. Germline CDR1 reads SQVTM; CDR2 reads ANQGSEA. The CDR3 extends over 13 amino acids. The CDR3: CSVVAGGTDTQYF. CDR3 coding DNA: TGCAGCGTTGTGGCTGGGGGCACAGATACGCAGTATTTT.

To note about this clonotype: With a far larger clone one base away, a read error is the likely cause. The DNA is omitted, as the CDR3 cannot be located on it reliably, and the CDR3 follows TCRdb's listing. The chain employs TRBV28 and TRBJ2-1; TRBD2 reflects the table's D call only, with no check against the DNA. Germline values: CDR1 MDHEN, CDR2 SYDVKM. The CDR3 extends over 13 residues, inclusive of both ends. The CDR3 is CATWAGGINEQIF.

This clonotype was seen ten or more times. The V gene is TRBV4-1, the J gene TRBJ2-1; D gene unclear. There are 16 residues in the CDR3. Trimming pared 1 base from V and 8 bases from J, leaving 18 bases between. Germline lookup yields CDR1 MGHRA and CDR2 YSYEKL. The DNA for the CDR3 is TGCGCCAGCAGCCAAGCGCATATGCTAGTTTTTGATGAGCAGTTCTTC. Its protein product is CASSQAHMLVFDEQFF.

With regard to this clonotype: Being one base from a much bigger clone, this may be a read error. The CDR3 DNA reads as TGTGCCAGCAGTTGCATAACAGGGGGAGGCTACACCTTC. It yields the protein CASSCITGGGYTF. V usage is TRBV6-5 and J usage is TRBJ1-2, with 8 nucleotides matching TRBD1. This CDR3 is 13 amino acids long. The germline V gene encodes CDR1 MNHEY and CDR2 SVGAGI. The ends lost 4 bases at V and 8 bases at J; junction bases unmatched: 6.

As concerns this clonotype: A far larger clone is off by one base, so a read error is likely. The rearrangement uses TRBV6-2 or TRBV6-3 and TRBJ1-1; D gene ambiguous. Germline CDR1 reads MNHEY; CDR2 reads SVGEGT. This CDR3 contains 14 residues. In DNA form, the CDR3 reads TGTGCCGGCAGTTACTCCCGTTGGAACACTGAAGCTTTCTTT. It specifies CAGSYSRWNTEAFF.

This clonotype has at least ten counts. In DNA form, the CDR3 reads TGCAGTGCTAGATTGCAGCTTCGGGATCAGTACTTC. It codes for CSARLQLRDQYF. This sequence joins TRBV20-1 and TRBJ2-7; a possible D gene is TRBD2 (5 bases). V was pared by 2 bases and J by 10 bases, with 15 bases between. CDR3 length: 12 amino acids. Germline V CDR1 and CDR2: DFQATT, SNEGSKA (reference sequence).

The table lists this clonotype with many counts. Relative to the germline gene, one junction end is altered; a read error may explain this. The chain carries TRBV5-5 and TRBJ1-2; 8 bases map to TRBD1. In germline, CDR1 is SGHKS, CDR2 YYEKEE (reference sequence). CDR3 size: 15 residues. Written as DNA, the CDR3 is TGCGCCAGCAGCGGTTTCCCAGGGGGCGACTATGGCTACACCTTC. This translates into CASSGFPGGDYGYTF.

This clonotype showed up just once. V gene TRBV4-2 combines with J gene TRBJ2-7; D may be TRBD2 (5 bases). Deletions cut 1 base from V and 12 bases from J, with 10 bases between. The CDR3 length is 11 residues. Per germline, CDR1 LGHNA and CDR2 YNFKEQ. The CDR3 coding sequence is TGTGCCAGCAGCCAAGGGGGAGAGGCGTACTTC. It is translated as CASSQGGEAYF.

This clonotype was seen ten or more times. The rearrangement links TRBV7-8 to TRBJ2-1; 9 nucleotides match TRBD2. V shed 2 bases, J shed 0 bases, and the junction held 2 bases outside the gene matches. Looked up from germline, CDR1 is SGHVS and CDR2 is FQNEAQ. The CDR3 has 16 residues. The CDR3 is CASSLISGGSYNEQFF. The CDR3 region has the DNA TGTGCCAGCAGCTTAATTAGCGGGGGCTCCTACAATGAGCAGTTCTTC. Full variable domain (remainder filled in from reference TRBV7-8 and TRBJ2-1): GAGVSQSPRYKVAKRGQDVALRCDPISGHVSLFWYQQALGQGPEFLTYFQNEAQLDKSGLPSDRFFAERPEGSVSTLKIQRTQQEDSAVYLCASSLISGGSYNEQFFGPGTRLTVL.